The following is a T cell receptor beta chain sequence with its context. Its antigen remains unidentified. The sample comes from a study of shared clonotypes between healthy human individuals. Study findings and constraints: Clonotypes that were shared across a handful of donors made up around 4.6% of naive CD4 clonotypes.

Measured with immunoSEQ multiplex PCR; TCRdb has only the in-frame clones, and not every one. The table has around 2.1 million clones, almost 96% seen once. Both subsets, CD45RA+ naive and CD45RA-negative memory, were split from the CD4+ cells. CDR3 length equals 16 residues. V lost 5 bases to trimming and J lost 1 base, with 14 bases between them. Germline V CDR1 and CDR2: SGHVS, FQNEAQ. Source material: naive CD4+ T cells sorted from blood. Subset described: CD45RA+ positively selected. The receptor's source is a man between 18 and 35 years old in good health. The rearrangement joins TRBV7-8 to TRBJ2-2; possible D gene TRBD2, 5 bases. The CDR3 here is CASSSQAALNTGELFF. CDR3 sequence (DNA): TGTGCCAGCAGCAGTCAAGCGGCACTGAACACCGGGGAGCTGTTTTTT.